Following are 32 T cell receptor beta chains from one sample sequenced in a study of response to subunit inactivated influenza vaccine. TCRdb processed the RT-PCR reads anew with MiXCR; each CDR3 protein has one entry. The sample lists around 760,000 distinct CDR3 sequences; 14% were seen once. The sample in question was PBMCs from blood, obtained roughly 15 days before vaccination. Receptors originate from a man aged 45-65 years who received an inactivated influenza vaccine.

This clonotype turned up a few times. This chain connects TRBV20-1 to TRBJ2-7; 7 positions match TRBD1. V was clipped by 5 bases and J by 3 bases; unmatched bases: 4. CDR3 length: 12 residues. CDR1 and CDR2 from the germline V gene are DFQATT and SNEGSKA (reference sequence). CDR3 coding DNA: TGCAGTGCTTCCAGGACAGGCTACGAGCAGTACTTC. It yields the protein CSASRTGYEQYF.

This clonotype was counted between two and nine times. The chain joins TRBV5-1 to TRBJ2-3; TRBD2 matches 11 bases. The CDR3 extends over 18 amino acids. The J segment lost 0 bases and the V segment lost 1 base, leaving 7 bases of the junction unmatched. CDR1 and CDR2 from the germline V gene are SGHRS and YFSETQ. The CDR3 bases are TGCGCCAGCAGCTTGCGGACTAGCGGGCATACTAGCACAGATACGCAGTATTTT. As protein: CASSLRTSGHTSTDTQYF. The full variable domain, with the rest looked up from reference TRBV5-1 and TRBJ2-3, is KAGVTQTPRYLIKTRGQQVTLSCSPISGHRSVSWYQQTPGQGLQFLFEYFSETQRNKGNFPGRFSGRQFSNSRSEMNVSTLELGDSALYLCASSLRTSGHTSTDTQYFGPGTRLTVL.

This clonotype was seen only a few times. The rearrangement joins TRBV6-6 to TRBJ1-2; 7 bases are a match to TRBD1. Trimming cost V 4 bases and J 8 bases; bases outside gene matches: 4. Germline V gene data show CDR1 as MNHNY and CDR2 as SVGAGI (reference sequence). The CDR3 runs to 12 residues. The DNA for the CDR3 is TGTGCCAGCAGTTCCGACAGGGTCGGCTACACCTTC. Protein product: CASSSDRVGYTF.

A few counts support this clonotype. The chain has TRBV5-1 and TRBJ2-2; D uncertain. Looked up from germline, CDR1 is SGHRS and CDR2 is YFSETQ. There are 15 residues in the CDR3. V lost 4 bases and J lost 0, with 10 bases in between. CDR3 sequence (DNA): TGCGCCAGCAGCATAGACATATCGAACACCGGGGAGCTGTTTTTT. This sequence encodes CASSIDISNTGELFF.

This clonotype was recorded a few times. J is TRBJ2-5 and V is TRBV3-1; D is perhaps TRBD2 (6 bases). Looked up from germline, CDR1 is LGHDT and CDR2 is YNNKEL (reference sequence). V was pared by 4 bases and J by 2 bases, with 14 bases between. The CDR3 spans 15 residues. This chain's CDR3 is CASSREGTLQETQYF. CDR3 nucleotide sequence: TGTGCCAGCAGCCGAGAGGGGACTTTACAAGAGACCCAGTACTTC.

The J gene is TRBJ2-7, the V gene TRBV28; tentative D call: TRBD1 (5 bases). The CDR3 length is 12 residues. Per the germline V gene, CDR1 is MDHEN and CDR2 is SYDVKM. V lost 3 bases, J lost 6 bases, and 9 bases lay in between. The CDR3 nucleotides read TGTGCCAGCAGTTTGTTGACAGCCGAGCAGTACTTC. It encodes CASSLLTAEQYF. The variable domain in full, completed from reference TRBV28 and TRBJ2-7, reads DVKVTQSSRYLVKRTGEKVFLECVQDMDHENMFWYRQDPGLGLRLIYFSYDVKMKEKGDIPEGYSVSREKKERFSLILESASTNQTSMYLCASSLLTAEQYFGPGTRLTVT.

There are a few counts of this clonotype. This chain connects TRBV6-1 to TRBJ1-1; tentatively, D is TRBD1 (5 bases). V dropped 7 bases and J dropped 0 bases, with 12 bases sitting between them. Germline V gene sequence: CDR1 MNHNS, CDR2 SASEGT. The CDR3 has 14 amino acids. The CDR3 DNA reads as TGTGCCAGCACCAGCCGCAGGGTGAACACTGAAGCTTTCTTT. Translating gives CASTSRRVNTEAFF.

The V and J genes are TRBV12-3 or TRBV12-4 and TRBJ2-7; no clear D gene. The V end was cut by 5 bases, the J end by 2 bases, with 13 bases between. There are 14 residues in the CDR3. CDR3 bases: TGTGCCAGCAGTGTTGGGTCGATCGCCTACGAGCAGTACTTC. Translating gives CASSVGSIAYEQYF.

This clonotype occurred a few times. V is TRBV9 and J is TRBJ2-4; either TRBD1 or TRBD2 may fit D (5 bases each). Germline V gene lookup returns CDR1 SGDLS and CDR2 YYNGEE. Trimming shortened V by 0 bases and J by 6 bases, and 13 bases separated the two germline ends. The CDR3 is made up of 15 amino acids. CDR3 bases: TGTGCCAGCAGCGTAGCGGGGCAGGCCCCAAACATTCAGTACTTC. Protein product: CASSVAGQAPNIQYF.

V gene TRBV27 combines with J gene TRBJ1-3; D perhaps matches TRBD1 (6 bases). Trimming removed 2 bases from V and 2 bases from J, with 7 bases in between. CDR1 and CDR2 from the germline V gene are MNHEY and SMNVEV (reference sequence). This CDR3 contains 14 residues. CDR3 sequence reads: CASSLRGAGNTIYF. DNA of the CDR3: TGTGCCAGCAGTTTAAGGGGGGCTGGAAACACCATATATTTT.

Ten or more counts support this clonotype. The gene calls are TRBV11-1 and TRBJ2-6, with 8 bases lining up with TRBD1. Germline V gene lookup returns CDR1 SGHAT and CDR2 FQDESV (reference sequence). Losses at the gene ends were 5 bases for V and 2 bases for J; bases not matched to a gene: 11. The CDR3 sequence is 18 residues long. The CDR3 reads CASSVTGTGWPGANVLTF. The CDR3 DNA reads as TGTGCCAGCAGCGTAACCGGGACAGGTTGGCCTGGGGCCAACGTCCTGACTTTC.

This chain uses TRBV29-1 with TRBJ2-3; TRBD2 might be the D (5 bases). Germline CDR1 and CDR2: SQVTM and ANQGSEA. Trimming shortened V by 3 bases and J by 1 base, and 14 bases separated the two germline ends. This CDR3 spans 15 amino acids. CDR3 protein: CSVEDGSTRTDTQYF. For the CDR3, the DNA is TGCAGCGTTGAGGATGGGAGTACTCGCACAGATACGCAGTATTTT.

For the CDR3, the DNA is TGTGCCAGCAGCCAACCCGCCGGGACAGGGGGCCGGCACATTCAGTACTTC. Amino acids: CASSQPAGTGGRHIQYF. The chain couples TRBV4-2 to TRBJ2-4; 12 positions agree with TRBD1. From germline, CDR1 is LGHNA and CDR2 YNFKEQ. The CDR3 loop spans 17 amino acids. V lost 2 bases, J lost 8 bases, and 10 bases stayed unmatched.

There are a few counts of this clonotype. V and J are TRBV10-3 and TRBJ1-2; D is uncertain. There are 14 residues in the CDR3. Germline V gene data show CDR1 as ENHRY and CDR2 as SYGVKD. Trimming shortened V by 3 bases and J by 3 bases, and 11 bases separated the two germline ends. The CDR3 protein is CAISDHGSYYGYTF. CDR3 DNA sequence: TGTGCCATCAGTGATCACGGGTCGTACTATGGCTACACCTTC.

In this sample, this clonotype turned up many times. This chain joins TRBV28 and TRBJ1-4; D unclear. Trimming shortened V by 6 bases and J by 0 bases, and 17 bases separated the two germline ends. The CDR3 sequence is 17 residues long. Germline-derived CDR1 and CDR2 are MDHEN and SYDVKM. Here the CDR3 reads CASRNRPDGTTNEKLFF. As DNA, the CDR3 is TGTGCCAGCAGAAATCGCCCCGACGGTACAACTAATGAAAAACTGTTTTTT.

This clonotype was detected once. V usage is TRBV20-1 and J usage is TRBJ2-2; 9 bases line up with TRBD2. The CDR3 spans 17 residues. With 2 bases clipped from V and 6 bases from J, the junction kept 13 bases outside the gene matches. The germline V gene encodes CDR1 DFQATT and CDR2 SNEGSKA (reference sequence). CDR3: CSARLAGGTLYPGELFF. CDR3 nucleotide sequence: TGCAGTGCTAGATTGGCGGGAGGGACGCTCTACCCCGGGGAGCTGTTTTTT.

V is TRBV28 and J is TRBJ2-7; 11 bases are shared with TRBD1. V lost 1 base, J lost 7 bases, and 6 bases stayed unmatched. The CDR3 has 15 residues. Germline V gene lookup returns CDR1 MDHEN and CDR2 SYDVKM. CDR3 protein: CASSLYRTGGFEQYF. CDR3 coding DNA: TGTGCCAGCAGTTTATATCGGACAGGGGGCTTTGAGCAGTACTTC. The full variable domain, with the rest looked up from reference TRBV28 and TRBJ2-7, is DVKVTQSSRYLVKRTGEKVFLECVQDMDHENMFWYRQDPGLGLRLIYFSYDVKMKEKGDIPEGYSVSREKKERFSLILESASTNQTSMYLCASSLYRTGGFEQYFGPGTRLTVT.

The chain is built from TRBV29-1 and TRBJ2-1; 13 nucleotides line up with TRBD2. Germline V CDR1 and CDR2: SQVTM, ANQGSEA. The ends lost 7 bases at V and 1 base at J; junction bases unmatched: 4. This CDR3 is built from 15 residues. CDR3 loop: CSGTSGRGSYNEQFF. For the CDR3, the DNA is TGCAGCGGGACTAGCGGGAGAGGGTCCTACAATGAGCAGTTCTTC.

This clonotype was found many times. This sequence joins TRBV28 and TRBJ2-1; the match to TRBD2 covers 10 bases. Germline CDR1 MDHEN, CDR2 SYDVKM. With V trimmed by 6 bases and J by 6 bases, 5 bases remained unmatched. The CDR3 covers 14 residues. As DNA, the CDR3 is TGTGCCAGCAGAACCCTAGCGGGAGCCAATGAGCAGTTCTTC. It encodes CASRTLAGANEQFF.

The gene calls are TRBV12-3 or TRBV12-4 and TRBJ1-1; D is possibly TRBD1 (5 bases). Trimming left V 5 bases short and J 1 base short, with 14 bases between. The CDR3 extends over 15 amino acids. CDR3 residues: CASSPPGPWNTEAFF. DNA for the CDR3: TGTGCCAGCAGTCCGCCGGGACCTTGGAACACTGAAGCTTTCTTT.

The chain carries TRBV12-3 or TRBV12-4 and TRBJ1-3, with 7 nucleotides matching TRBD1. This CDR3 has 15 residues. V dropped 5 bases and J dropped 7; count of bases not matched to a gene: 11. The CDR3, as DNA: TGTGCCAGCAGTACGCGACAGGGAGGTATCAACACCATATATTTT. Residues: CASSTRQGGINTIYF.

A few counts support this clonotype. The rearrangement joins TRBV25-1 to TRBJ1-4, with D hard to call. Trimming left V 2 bases short and J 7 bases short, with 8 bases between. The CDR3 runs 13 residues. The germline gives CDR1 MGHDK, CDR2 SYGVNS. CDR3 sequence (DNA): TGTGCCAGCAGTGAAAGTGGGAGTGAAAAACTGTTTTTT. Encoded protein: CASSESGSEKLFF.

This clonotype was seen at least ten times. The chain is built from TRBV29-1 and TRBJ1-5; D may be TRBD1 (6 bases). V shed 4 bases and J shed 11 bases, with 18 bases lying between them. This CDR3 has 13 amino acids. CDR1 and CDR2 from the germline V gene are SQVTM and ANQGSEA. In nucleotides, the CDR3 is TGCAGCGTTGCAGGGGACACTCACAGTACCCAGCATTTT. Its protein product is CSVAGDTHSTQHF. The entire variable domain, with the rest obtained from reference TRBV29-1 and TRBJ1-5, is as follows: SAVISQKPSRDICQRGTSLTIQCQVDSQVTMMFWYRQQPGQSLTLIATANQGSEATYESGFVIDKFPISRPNLTFSTLTVSNMSPEDSSIYLCSVAGDTHSTQHFGDGTRLSIL.

This clonotype appeared many times. V is TRBV12-3 or TRBV12-4 and J is TRBJ2-5, with D maybe TRBD1 (5 bases). The CDR3 is 13 amino acids. The V end lost 3 bases, the J end lost 1 base, and 6 bases lay between the germline ends. CDR3 sequence (DNA): TGTGCCAGCAGTTTCAGGGCCCAAGAGACCCAGTACTTC. It translates to CASSFRAQETQYF.

The CDR3 region is CASSYSGATGSNYGYTF. In DNA form, the CDR3 reads TGTGCCAGCAGTTACTCGGGGGCGACAGGGTCTAACTATGGCTACACCTTC. The V gene is TRBV6-5, the J gene TRBJ1-2, with 7 bases identical to TRBD1. From germline, CDR1 is MNHEY and CDR2 SVGAGI. CDR3 length: 17 residues. The V and J ends lost 0 bases and 0 bases, in that order; junction bases with no gene match: 7.

This clonotype was seen repeatedly, ten times or more. This chain links TRBV12-3 or TRBV12-4 with TRBJ2-7, with D unresolved. The CDR3 length is 13 residues. Trimming shortened V by 5 bases and J by 0 bases, and 8 bases separated the two germline ends. The CDR3 DNA reads TGTGCCAGCAGTAACGGGCCCTCCTACGAGCAGTACTTC. Translated, it gives CASSNGPSYEQYF.

The chain uses TRBV5-1 and TRBJ2-1, with 9 bases matching TRBD2. V shed 0 bases, J shed 1 base, and the junction held 5 bases outside the gene matches. Germline CDR1 reads SGHRS; CDR2 reads YFSETQ. The CDR3 extends over 17 amino acids. This CDR3 is CASSLAAAGGSYNEQFF. The CDR3 DNA reads TGCGCCAGCAGCTTGGCTGCCGCGGGAGGGTCCTACAATGAGCAGTTCTTC.

This clonotype was found many times. The V and J genes are TRBV6-2 or TRBV6-3 and TRBJ2-2, with a weak D call TRBD1 (5 bases). CDR3 length equals 15 residues. Germline values: CDR1 MNHEY, CDR2 SVGEGT. V was cut by 2 bases and J by 3 bases, with 10 bases left in between. CDR3 amino acids: CASSYAGAYTGELFF. In DNA form, the CDR3 reads TGTGCCAGCAGTTACGCTGGGGCGTACACCGGGGAGCTGTTTTTT.

V usage is TRBV20-1 and J usage is TRBJ2-7; TRBD1 agrees at 10 bases. Trimming cost V 3 bases and J 2 bases; bases outside gene matches: 4. CDR1 is DFQATT and CDR2 is SNEGSKA in the germline V gene (reference sequence). The CDR3 is 14 residues long. CDR3 coding DNA: TGCAGTGCTAGCCGGGGGACAGGGGCCTACGAGCAGTACTTC. It codes for CSASRGTGAYEQYF.

This clonotype was observed a handful of times. The chain carries TRBV4-1 and TRBJ2-1; the match to TRBD2 covers 9 bases. This CDR3 spans 19 amino acids. Trimming at V came to 2 bases and at J to 2 bases, leaving 13 bases not matched to a gene. CDR1 and CDR2 from the germline V gene are MGHRA and YSYEKL. The CDR3 nucleotides read TGCGCCAGCAGCCAACAACCCGAGATCCTAGCGGGACCCTACAATGAGCAGTTCTTC. Protein: CASSQQPEILAGPYNEQFF.

The count of this clonotype is one. The rearrangement links TRBV5-1 to TRBJ2-3, with 9 bases lining up with TRBD1. Germline loops: CDR1 SGHRS, CDR2 YFSETQ. This CDR3 comprises 16 residues. J was trimmed by 0 bases and V by 1 base; bases with no gene match: 3. CDR3 protein: CASSLPTGGSTDTQYF. In nucleotides, the CDR3 is TGCGCCAGCAGCTTGCCGACAGGGGGTAGCACAGATACGCAGTATTTT.

At least ten counts were recorded for this clonotype. This chain uses TRBV5-1 with TRBJ2-3; D call uncertain. Per germline, CDR1 SGHRS and CDR2 YFSETQ. The V end was cut by 3 bases, the J end by 0 bases, with 8 bases between. This CDR3 region has 14 residues. DNA for the CDR3: TGCGCCAGCAGCTCCGGACCCAGCACAGATACGCAGTATTTT. As protein: CASSSGPSTDTQYF.